The 18 T cell receptor beta chains below all came from one sample that was sequenced in a study of blood T cell repertoires in COVID-19. TCRdb's table, derived via immunoSEQ multiplex PCR, lists solely in-frame clones and lacks some. The sample yields 110,000 or so clones, 87% seen once. Sequencing was done on a sample of peripheral blood. Source of these receptors: a human donor in a cohort sampled during active COVID-19.

The gene calls are TRBV3-1 (or the pseudogene TRBV3-2) and TRBJ1-1; TRBD1 is a possible D gene (6 bases). V was pared by 1 base and J by 10 bases, with 16 bases between. CDR1 and CDR2 (germline): LGHDT, YNNKEL (reference sequence). This CDR3 comprises 14 residues. For the CDR3, the DNA is TGTGCCAGCAGCCAAGTTCGGACAGCTACGGCAGCTTTCTTT. Residues: CASSQVRTATAAFF.

This chain links TRBV30 with TRBJ1-5; tentative D call: TRBD1 (5 bases). Trimming took 2 bases from V and 7 from J, leaving 12 bases between them. The length of the CDR3 is 13 residues. From germline, CDR1 is GTSNPN and CDR2 SVGIG (reference sequence). The chain's CDR3 is CAWSSQGSQPQHF. The CDR3 DNA sequence: TGTGCCTGGAGTTCCCAGGGAAGCCAGCCCCAGCATTTT.

This clone appeared once. V gene TRBV7-9 combines with J gene TRBJ2-5; maybe TRBD1 (6 bases). Trimming left V 3 bases short and J 2 bases short, with 10 bases between. The CDR3 contains 14 residues. CDR1 is SEHNR and CDR2 is FQNEAQ in the germline V gene (reference sequence). The CDR3 region has the DNA TGTGCCAGCAGCTTCCGTCAGGGGCAAGAGACCCAGTACTTC. Translated: CASSFRQGQETQYF.

The chain joins TRBV11-2 to TRBJ2-7; 7 positions agree with TRBD2. Germline CDR1 reads SGHAT; CDR2 reads FQNNGV. The V segment lost 1 base and the J segment 0 bases; nucleotides outside the gene matches: 6. There are 16 residues in the CDR3. The CDR3 DNA sequence: TGTGCCAGCAGCTTAGTGGCTAGCGGATCCTCCTACGAGCAGTACTTC. It encodes CASSLVASGSSYEQYF.

The chain links TRBV19 to TRBJ1-1, with no clear D. This CDR3 has 13 residues. V lost 5 bases and J lost 3, with 10 bases in between. Per the germline V gene, CDR1 is LNHDA and CDR2 is SQIVND (reference sequence). The CDR3 DNA reads as TGTGCCAGTAGTTATGGCCGGGACACTGAAGCTTTCTTT. Its protein is CASSYGRDTEAFF. Drawing the rest from reference TRBV19 and TRBJ1-1, the complete variable domain is DGGITQSPKYLFRKEGQNVTLSCEQNLNHDAMYWYRQDPGQGLRLIYYSQIVNDFQKGDIAEGYSVSREKKESFPLTVTSAQKNPTAFYLCASSYGRDTEAFFGQGTRLTVV.

The chain recombines TRBV7-6 with TRBJ2-3; perhaps TRBD1 as D (6 bases). Trimming stripped 0 bases from V and 5 bases from J, with 12 bases between. Looked up from germline, CDR1 is SGHVS and CDR2 is FNYEAQ. The CDR3 sequence is 15 residues long. The CDR3 nucleotides are TGTGCCAGCAGCTTAGCGCAGGGGCGCGTAGATACGCAGTATTTT. It translates to CASSLAQGRVDTQYF.

The J gene is TRBJ1-1, the V gene TRBV6-5; D unresolved. There are 14 residues in the CDR3. V gave up 5 bases and J gave up 4 bases, with 14 bases separating them. In germline, CDR1 is MNHEY, CDR2 SVGAGI. In DNA, the CDR3 is TGTGCCAGCAGTATCGAACACCGACTCACTGAAGCTTTCTTT. Protein product: CASSIEHRLTEAFF.

The rearrangement links TRBV13 to TRBJ2-4; 7 bases fit TRBD2. V gave up 5 bases and J gave up 3 bases; unmatched junction bases: 13. The germline V gene has CDR1 PRHDT and CDR2 FYEKMQ (reference sequence). The CDR3 covers 17 residues. In DNA, the CDR3 is TGTGCCAGCAGCCCATTTCGGGAGGCAACCTACAAAAACATTCAGTACTTC. Its translation is CASSPFREATYKNIQYF.

J is TRBJ1-1 and V is TRBV29-1; TRBD1 might be the D (5 bases). The germline V and J ends were trimmed by 4 bases and 8 bases, with 8 bases remaining between them. The germline V gene has CDR1 SQVTM and CDR2 ANQGSEA. The CDR3 runs 10 residues. CDR3 protein: CSVVRGEAFF. The CDR3 DNA reads as TGCAGCGTTGTCCGGGGGGAAGCTTTCTTT.

CDR3 nucleotide sequence: TGTGCCAGCAGCACCCAAACAGGGGTCGGCTACACCTTC. This gives the protein CASSTQTGVGYTF. The rearrangement uses TRBV7-9 and TRBJ1-2, with 7 bases aligning to TRBD1. The CDR3 is 13 residues long. Losses at the gene ends were 5 bases for V and 8 bases for J; bases not matched to a gene: 8. The V gene's germline CDR1 is SEHNR and CDR2 FQNEAQ (reference sequence).

The chain combines TRBV10-2 with TRBJ1-1; D is possibly TRBD1 (6 bases). The germline V gene encodes CDR1 WSHSY and CDR2 SAAADI. With 5 bases removed from V and 1 base from J, the gap between germline ends came to 11 bases. CDR3 size: 14 residues. CDR3 sequence (DNA): TGCGCCAGCAGTAAGGCACAGGGGAACACTGAAGCTTTCTTT. Protein: CASSKAQGNTEAFF.

CDR3 DNA: TGTGCCACAGGAGGACTAGCGGGAAGCTACGAGCAGTACTTC. This encodes CATGGLAGSYEQYF. The rearrangement links TRBV15 to TRBJ2-7, with 12 bases fitting TRBD2. Germline CDR1 LNHNV, CDR2 YYDKDF (reference sequence). The CDR3 is made up of 14 amino acids. V was clipped by 9 bases and J by 3 bases; unmatched bases: 6. Full variable domain (rest looked up from reference TRBV15 and TRBJ2-7): DAMVIQNPRYQVTQFGKPVTLSCSQTLNHNVMYWYQQKSSQAPKLLFHYYDKDFNNEADTPDNFQSRRPNTSFCFLDIRSPGLGDTAMYLCATGGLAGSYEQYFGPGTRLTVT.

This chain joins TRBV21-1 and TRBJ2-5; the listed D gene, TRBD1, was not tested against the DNA. TRBV21-1 is a pseudogene locus. This CDR3 region has 12 residues. The CDR3 sequence is CASNDGQGAQYF. DNA of the CDR3: TGTGCCAGCAACGACGGACAGGGGGCCCAGTACTTC.

The rearrangement uses TRBV21-1 and TRBJ2-7; TRBD1, the table's D call, was not compared with the DNA. TRBV21-1 counts as a pseudogene. This CDR3 has 14 residues. The CDR3 loop reads CASNQVDRWYEQYF. Written as DNA, the CDR3 is TGTGCCAGCAACCAGGTCGACCGCTGGTACGAGCAGTACTTC.

This clone was found once. This chain links TRBV11-3 with TRBJ2-7; 7 nucleotides agree with TRBD1. After removal of 5 bases from V and 0 bases from J, the junction contained 4 bases not matched to a gene. The CDR3 length is 14 residues. Per the germline V gene, CDR1 is SGHNT and CDR2 is YENEEA. CDR3 in DNA: TGTGCCAGCAGCGAACAGGGGAACTCCTACGAGCAGTACTTC. Amino acids: CASSEQGNSYEQYF. The full variable domain, rest sourced from reference TRBV11-3 and TRBJ2-7, is EAGVVQSPRYKIIEKKQPVAFWCNPISGHNTLYWYLQNLGQGPELLIRYENEEAVDDSQLPKDRFSAERLKGVDSTLKIQPAELGDSAVYLCASSEQGNSYEQYFGPGTRLTVT.

The gene calls are TRBV11-2 and TRBJ2-2; 11 positions match TRBD2. V shed 4 bases, J shed 1 base, and the junction held 5 bases outside the gene matches. This CDR3 region has 17 residues. The germline V gene encodes CDR1 SGHAT and CDR2 FQNNGV. Here the CDR3 DNA reads TGTGCCAGCAGCTCAGGGGGACTAGCGGTGAACACCGGGGAGCTGTTTTTT. Translated, it gives CASSSGGLAVNTGELFF. Full variable domain (remainder filled in from reference TRBV11-2 and TRBJ2-2): EAGVAQSPRYKIIEKRQSVAFWCNPISGHATLYWYQQILGQGPKLLIQFQNNGVVDDSQLPKDRFSAERLKGVDSTLKIQPAKLEDSAVYLCASSSGGLAVNTGELFFGEGSRLTVL.

This chain joins TRBV7-2 and TRBJ2-3; 9 bases map to TRBD1. Germline CDR1 reads SGHTA; CDR2 reads FQGNSA. Unmatched junction bases numbered 13, after V lost 0 bases and J lost 3 bases. This CDR3 has 19 amino acids. The CDR3 loop reads CASSLAVFRGTGSTDTQYF. In nucleotides, the CDR3 is TGTGCCAGCAGCTTAGCCGTTTTTAGGGGGACAGGGTCTACAGATACGCAGTATTTT.

The genes are TRBV18 and TRBJ2-2; D perhaps matches TRBD1 (6 bases). This CDR3 comprises 16 residues. V lost 6 bases and J lost 2, with 16 bases in between. Germline assignment: CDR1 KGHSH and CDR2 LQKENI. CDR3 bases: TGTGCCAGCTCGGGGGCTCCAAGACAAAACACCGGGGAGCTGTTTTTT. Protein product: CASSGAPRQNTGELFF. Full variable domain (outside the CDR3, taken from reference TRBV18 and TRBJ2-2): NAGVMQNPRHLVRRRGQEARLRCSPMKGHSHVYWYRQLPEEGLKFMVYLQKENIIDESGMPKERFSAEFPKEGPSILRIQQVVRGDSAAYFCASSGAPRQNTGELFFGEGSRLTVL.